In its sample, the clone carrying this T cell receptor (beta chain) was seen once. Its antigen remains unidentified. The data were obtained in a study of cytomegalovirus exposure and HLA in healthy donors. Study-wide findings and caveats: A later examination showed that TCR association rates differed by HLA locus, with DRB1 most and HLA-C fewest.

V was trimmed by 3 bases and J by 5 bases, leaving 11 bases between them. The CDR3 is made up of 14 amino acids. CDR1 KGHSH and CDR2 LQKENI come from the germline V gene. The study sampled nominally healthy donors, though unrecorded immune exposures were likely. The study ran its PCR with 60 Vbeta and 13 Jbeta primers. The assay was immunoSEQ multiplex PCR, and TCRdb's table has in-frame clones only and misses some. Of about 160,000 clones listed, 85% were seen once; the top ten hold 1%. Sequencing used PBMCs. The clonotype originates from a boy under 10 years old in good health and CMV-seronegative. This chain joins TRBV18 and TRBJ2-1; D is perhaps TRBD1 (5 bases). The CDR3 here is CASSPQGGNNEQFF. DNA of the CDR3: TGTGCCAGCTCACCCCAGGGCGGCAACAATGAGCAGTTCTTC.